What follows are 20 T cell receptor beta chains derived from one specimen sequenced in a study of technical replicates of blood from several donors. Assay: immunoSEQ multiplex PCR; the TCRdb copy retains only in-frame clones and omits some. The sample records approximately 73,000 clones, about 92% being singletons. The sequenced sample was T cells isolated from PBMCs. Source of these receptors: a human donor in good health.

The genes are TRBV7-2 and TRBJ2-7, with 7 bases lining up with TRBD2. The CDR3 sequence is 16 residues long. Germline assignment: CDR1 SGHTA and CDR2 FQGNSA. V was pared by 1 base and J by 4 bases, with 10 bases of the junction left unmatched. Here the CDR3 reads CASSLVRERGRYEQYF. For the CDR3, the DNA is TGTGCCAGCAGCTTAGTGCGGGAGCGGGGTAGGTACGAGCAGTACTTC.

CDR3 DNA sequence: TGTGCCAGCACCTTGAGGCAAGGGGTGAACACTGAAGCTTTCTTT. Translation: CASTLRQGVNTEAFF. J is TRBJ1-1 and V is TRBV7-9; TRBD1 might be the D (5 bases). The CDR3 is 15 residues long. Trimming shortened V by 7 bases and J by 0 bases, and 15 bases separated the two germline ends. CDR1 is SEHNR, CDR2 FQNEAQ, per germline (reference sequence).

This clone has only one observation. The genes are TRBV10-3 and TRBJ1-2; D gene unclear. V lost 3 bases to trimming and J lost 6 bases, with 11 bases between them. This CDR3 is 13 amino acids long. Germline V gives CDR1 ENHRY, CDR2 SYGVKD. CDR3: CAISEAAEDGYTF. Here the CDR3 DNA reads TGTGCCATCAGTGAAGCGGCAGAAGATGGCTACACCTTC.

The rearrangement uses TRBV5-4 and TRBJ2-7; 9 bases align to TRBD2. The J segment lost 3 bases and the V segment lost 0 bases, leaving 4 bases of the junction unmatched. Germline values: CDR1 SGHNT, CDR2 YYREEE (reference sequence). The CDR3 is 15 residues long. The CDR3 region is CASSLDSSGVYEQYF. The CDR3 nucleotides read TGTGCCAGCAGCTTGGACTCTAGCGGGGTCTACGAGCAGTACTTC.

This CDR3 reads CASSHTSGLYYEQYF. The CDR3 DNA reads TGTGCCAGCAGCCACACTAGCGGGCTTTACTACGAGCAGTACTTC. V gene TRBV14 combines with J gene TRBJ2-7, with 9 bases identical to TRBD2. The ends lost 3 bases at V and 3 bases at J; junction bases unmatched: 6. The CDR3 is 15 residues long. The germline gives CDR1 SGHDN, CDR2 FVKESK.

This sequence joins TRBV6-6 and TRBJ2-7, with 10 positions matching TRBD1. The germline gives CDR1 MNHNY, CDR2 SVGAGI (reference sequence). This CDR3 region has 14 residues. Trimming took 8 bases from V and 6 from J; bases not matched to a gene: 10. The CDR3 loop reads CASGWTGGQGEQYF. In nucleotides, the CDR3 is TGTGCCAGCGGTTGGACAGGGGGTCAAGGCGAGCAGTACTTC.

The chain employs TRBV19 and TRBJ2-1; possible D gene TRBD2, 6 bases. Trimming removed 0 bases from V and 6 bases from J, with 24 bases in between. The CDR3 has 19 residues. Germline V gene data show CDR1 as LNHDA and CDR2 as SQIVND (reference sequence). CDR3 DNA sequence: TGTGCCAGTAGTATAGAGCCCCTGGCTAGCGCGCCGGAACGCAATGAGCAGTTCTTC. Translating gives CASSIEPLASAPERNEQFF.

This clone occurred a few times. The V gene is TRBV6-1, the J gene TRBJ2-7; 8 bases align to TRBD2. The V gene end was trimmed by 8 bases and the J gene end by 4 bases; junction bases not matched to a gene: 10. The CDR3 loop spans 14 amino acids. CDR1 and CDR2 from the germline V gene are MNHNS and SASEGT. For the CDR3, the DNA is TGTGCCAGCCTTGTCGGGAGGGCCTCTTACGAGCAGTACTTC. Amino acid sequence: CASLVGRASYEQYF.

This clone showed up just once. CDR3 amino acids: CASSLWGKNTDTQYF. The CDR3, as DNA: TGTGCCAGCAGTTTATGGGGCAAAAACACAGATACGCAGTATTTT. The chain has TRBV27 and TRBJ2-3; tentative D call: TRBD1 (5 bases). V lost 1 base and J lost 2, with 10 bases in between. From germline, CDR1 is MNHEY and CDR2 SMNVEV (reference sequence). The length of the CDR3 is 15 residues.

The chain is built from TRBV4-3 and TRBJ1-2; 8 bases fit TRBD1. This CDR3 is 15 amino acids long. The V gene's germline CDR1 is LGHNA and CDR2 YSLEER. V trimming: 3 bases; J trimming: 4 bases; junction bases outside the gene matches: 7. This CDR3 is CASSQPGDRGYGYTF. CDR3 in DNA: TGCGCCAGCAGCCAGCCCGGAGACAGGGGCTATGGCTACACCTTC.

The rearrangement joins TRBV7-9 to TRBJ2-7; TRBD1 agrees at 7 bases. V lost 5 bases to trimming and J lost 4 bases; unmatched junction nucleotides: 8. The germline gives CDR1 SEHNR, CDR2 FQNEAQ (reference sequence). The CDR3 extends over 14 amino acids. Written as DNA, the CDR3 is TGTGCCAGCAGCCCGAGGGGGACAGCTTACGAGCAGTACTTC. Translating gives CASSPRGTAYEQYF. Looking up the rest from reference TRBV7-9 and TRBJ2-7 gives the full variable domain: DTGVSQNPRHKITKRGQNVTFRCDPISEHNRLYWYRQTLGQGPEFLTYFQNEAQLEKSRLLSDRFSAERPKGSFSTLEIQRTEQGDSAMYLCASSPRGTAYEQYFGPGTRLTVT.

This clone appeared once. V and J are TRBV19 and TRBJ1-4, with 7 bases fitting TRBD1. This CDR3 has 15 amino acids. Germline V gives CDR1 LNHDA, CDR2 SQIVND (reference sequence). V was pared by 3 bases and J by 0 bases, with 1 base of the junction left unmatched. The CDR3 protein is CASSITGATNEKLFF. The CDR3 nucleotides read TGTGCCAGTAGTATCACAGGGGCAACTAATGAAAAACTGTTTTTT. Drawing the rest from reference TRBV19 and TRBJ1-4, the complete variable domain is DGGITQSPKYLFRKEGQNVTLSCEQNLNHDAMYWYRQDPGQGLRLIYYSQIVNDFQKGDIAEGYSVSREKKESFPLTVTSAQKNPTAFYLCASSITGATNEKLFFGSGTQLSVL.

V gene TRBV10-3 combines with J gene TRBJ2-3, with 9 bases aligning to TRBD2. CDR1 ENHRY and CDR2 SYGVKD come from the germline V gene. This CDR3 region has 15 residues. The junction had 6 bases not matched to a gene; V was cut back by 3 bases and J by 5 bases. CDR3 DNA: TGTGCCATCAGTGATTCGCGGGAGGGCGGAGATACGCAGTATTTT. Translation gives CAISDSREGGDTQYF.

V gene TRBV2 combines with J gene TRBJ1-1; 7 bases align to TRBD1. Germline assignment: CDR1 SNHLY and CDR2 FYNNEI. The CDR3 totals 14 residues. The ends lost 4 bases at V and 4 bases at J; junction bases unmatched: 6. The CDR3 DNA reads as TGTGCCAGCAGTGCAGAACAGGGGTTCACTGAAGCTTTCTTT. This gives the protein CASSAEQGFTEAFF. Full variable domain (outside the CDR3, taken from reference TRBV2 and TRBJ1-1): EPEVTQTPSHQVTQMGQEVILRCVPISNHLYFYWYRQILGQKVEFLVSFYNNEISEKSEIFDDQFSVERPDGSNFTLKIRSTKLEDSAMYFCASSAEQGFTEAFFGQGTRLTVV.

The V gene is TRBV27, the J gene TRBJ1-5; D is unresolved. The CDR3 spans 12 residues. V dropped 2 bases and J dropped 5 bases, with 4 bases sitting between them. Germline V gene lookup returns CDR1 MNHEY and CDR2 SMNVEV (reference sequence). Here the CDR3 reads CASSLPDQPQHF. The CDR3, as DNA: TGTGCCAGCAGTTTACCGGATCAGCCCCAGCATTTT.

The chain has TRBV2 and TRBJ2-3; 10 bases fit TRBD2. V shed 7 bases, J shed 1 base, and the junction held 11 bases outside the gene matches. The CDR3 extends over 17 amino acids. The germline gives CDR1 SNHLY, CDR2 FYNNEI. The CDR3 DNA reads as TGTGCCAGCAAAGAGACTAGCGGGTATCTCGGCACAGATACGCAGTATTTT. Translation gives CASKETSGYLGTDTQYF.

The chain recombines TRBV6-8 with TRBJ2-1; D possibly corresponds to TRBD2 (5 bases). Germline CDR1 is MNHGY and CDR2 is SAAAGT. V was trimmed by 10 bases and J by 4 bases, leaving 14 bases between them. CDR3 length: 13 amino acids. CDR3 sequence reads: CAILRAPYNEQFF. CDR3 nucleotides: TGTGCCATCCTGAGGGCCCCGTACAATGAGCAGTTCTTC.

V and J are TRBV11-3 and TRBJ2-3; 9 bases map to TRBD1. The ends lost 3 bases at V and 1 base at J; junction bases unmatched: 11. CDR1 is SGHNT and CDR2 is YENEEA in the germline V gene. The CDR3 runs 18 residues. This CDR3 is CASSLGDRASFRTDTQYF. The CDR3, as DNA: TGTGCCAGCAGCTTGGGGGACAGGGCTTCCTTCCGCACAGATACGCAGTATTTT.

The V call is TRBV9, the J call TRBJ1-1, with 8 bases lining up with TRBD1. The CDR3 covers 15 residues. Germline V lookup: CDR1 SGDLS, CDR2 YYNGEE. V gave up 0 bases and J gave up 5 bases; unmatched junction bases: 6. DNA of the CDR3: TGTGCCAGCAGCGTAGTAACAGGGGGTAGGACTGAAGCTTTCTTT. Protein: CASSVVTGGRTEAFF.

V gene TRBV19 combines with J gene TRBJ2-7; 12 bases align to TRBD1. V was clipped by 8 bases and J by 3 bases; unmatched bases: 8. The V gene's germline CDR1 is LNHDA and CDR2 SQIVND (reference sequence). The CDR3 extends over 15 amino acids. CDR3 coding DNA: TGTGCCAGTCAGAGGGACAGGGGGCCTGTCTACGAGCAGTACTTC. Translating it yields CASQRDRGPVYEQYF.